The 9 T cell receptor beta chains below were found in one sample sequenced in a study of cytomegalovirus exposure and HLA in healthy donors. The table came from immunoSEQ multiplex PCR; TCRdb's copy has only in-frame clones and leaves some out. The sample records around 52,000 clones, 88% being singletons. Sequenced material: PBMCs. These receptors all stem from a woman under 40 in good health and CMV-seronegative.

The gene calls are TRBV27 and TRBJ2-1; 7 bases are a match to TRBD1. J was trimmed by 2 bases and V by 5 bases; bases with no gene match: 6. Germline V CDR1 and CDR2: MNHEY, SMNVEV (reference sequence). There are 15 residues in the CDR3. CDR3 in DNA: TGTGCCAGCAGTGATAGGGGGCGGCCCTACAATGAGCAGTTCTTC. It encodes CASSDRGRPYNEQFF.

This chain links TRBV28 with TRBJ2-3; maybe TRBD2 (6 bases). The CDR3 contains 14 residues. Between the trimmed V and J ends, which lost 7 bases and 4 bases, there was a span of 15 bases. Germline CDR1 and CDR2: MDHEN and SYDVKM. The CDR3 spells CASMSHGGADTQYF. The CDR3 nucleotides are TGTGCCAGCATGTCCCATGGAGGGGCAGATACGCAGTATTTT. The complete variable domain, with remaining parts taken from reference TRBV28 and TRBJ2-3, reads DVKVTQSSRYLVKRTGEKVFLECVQDMDHENMFWYRQDPGLGLRLIYFSYDVKMKEKGDIPEGYSVSREKKERFSLILESASTNQTSMYLCASMSHGGADTQYFGPGTRLTVL.

The chain is built from TRBV5-5 and TRBJ1-5; D is possibly TRBD1 (5 bases). Germline loops: CDR1 SGHKS, CDR2 YYEKEE (reference sequence). CDR3 length: 14 amino acids. V lost 7 bases to trimming and J lost 0 bases, with 11 bases between them. CDR3 in amino acids: CASGHLNSNQPQHF. CDR3 nucleotide sequence: TGTGCCAGCGGACATCTTAATAGCAATCAGCCCCAGCATTTT.

The chain recombines TRBV9 with TRBJ2-7; tentative D call: TRBD2 (5 bases). The ends were cut back, 0 bases at V and 6 bases at J, with 13 bases in the middle. The CDR3 has 14 amino acids. Germline V gene lookup returns CDR1 SGDLS and CDR2 YYNGEE. The CDR3: CASSVGVGVGEQYF. Written as DNA, the CDR3 is TGTGCCAGCAGCGTAGGGGTGGGAGTCGGCGAGCAGTACTTC.

This chain connects TRBV6-5 to TRBJ1-1, with TRBD1 as a possible D gene (5 bases). This CDR3 has 13 residues. The germline gives CDR1 MNHEY, CDR2 SVGAGI. V gave up 4 bases and J gave up 5 bases, with 11 bases separating them. Here the CDR3 reads CASSSGGWTEAFF. The CDR3 coding sequence is TGTGCCAGCAGTTCCGGGGGATGGACTGAAGCTTTCTTT.

This sequence joins TRBV6-1 and TRBJ1-2; possibly TRBD1 for D (5 bases). CDR3 length: 13 residues. From germline, CDR1 is MNHNS and CDR2 SASEGT. The V gene lost 4 bases and the J gene lost 4 bases, with 10 bases spanning the gap. CDR3: CASSAGGGYGYTF. Here the CDR3 DNA reads TGTGCCAGCAGTGCGGGGGGAGGCTATGGCTACACCTTC.

The V call is TRBV28, the J call TRBJ2-5; no clear D. The CDR3 consists of 13 residues. Germline-derived CDR1 and CDR2 are MDHEN and SYDVKM. Trimming took 1 base from V and 5 from J, leaving 8 bases between them. CDR3 residues: CASSLSPRETQYF. CDR3 DNA: TGTGCCAGCAGTTTATCCCCCAGGGAGACCCAGTACTTC.

V and J are TRBV7-9 and TRBJ2-7; 8 nucleotides agree with TRBD1. The CDR3 loop spans 17 amino acids. V shed 0 bases and J 1 base; nucleotides not matched to a gene: 8. Per germline, CDR1 SEHNR and CDR2 FQNEAQ (reference sequence). CDR3 bases: TGTGCCAGCAGCTTAGCCCAAGGACAGGGTGTGTCCTACGAGCAGTACTTC. This codes for CASSLAQGQGVSYEQYF.

V is TRBV11-2 and J is TRBJ2-7; the match to TRBD1 covers 7 bases. This CDR3 has 14 residues. Germline V gene data show CDR1 as SGHAT and CDR2 as FQNNGV. The ends lost 4 bases at V and 1 base at J; junction bases unmatched: 4. CDR3 DNA: TGTGCCAGCAGCTATAGACAGGGTTCCTACGAGCAGTACTTC. Protein product: CASSYRQGSYEQYF.